This T cell receptor (beta chain) was recovered during a study of blood T cell repertoires in COVID-19. For the study at large: Whether acute or convalescent, the COVID-19 samples came from the United States, Italy and Spain. The analysed material was cDNA or gDNA that came from T cells, B-cell-depleted T cells, or PBMCs.

The CDR3 has 15 amino acids. CDR1 is SGHKS, CDR2 YYEKEE, per germline (reference sequence). V lost 4 bases, J lost 6 bases, and 12 bases stayed unmatched. Under the authors' procedure: Amplifying reference gene primers gave estimates of nucleated cell counts. TCRdb's table, derived via immunoSEQ multiplex PCR, lists solely in-frame clones and lacks some. V and J calls and clone size are copied from that table; D and trimming were computed from the DNA. The sample yields approximately 65,000 clones, 80% to 90% seen once. Source material: peripheral blood. The chain is built from TRBV5-5 and TRBJ2-7; TRBD1 matches 8 bases. This TCR derives from a woman aged 45-59 years with active COVID-19. DNA for the CDR3: TGTGCCAGCAGCCCCTACAACAGGGGGGCTTCCGAGCAGTACTTC. This gives the protein CASSPYNRGASEQYF.